The 20 T cell receptor beta chains below all came from one sample that was sequenced in a study of blood T cells in healthy people across ages. Primed by a sample-barcoded 5' primer and a J-beta primer mix, a second PCR proceeded for about 6 to 11 cycles. TCRdb fed the 5' RACE reads into MiXCR, producing one record per CDR3 protein. The sample includes more than 600,000 distinct CDR3 sequences, just under 25% seen only once; the top ten take roughly 9%. These data were also filed under a second study, of T cells of mothers and their children.

Sequencing used blood. These receptors were obtained from a boy younger than 18 in good health.

This clonotype occurred a few times. The V gene is TRBV20-1, the J gene TRBJ2-1; TRBD2 agrees at 9 bases. The CDR3 loop spans 16 amino acids. The ends lost 6 bases at V and 7 bases at J; junction bases unmatched: 16. The germline CDR1 and CDR2 sequences are DFQATT and SNEGSKA (reference sequence). CDR3: CSADLAGITMGNEQFF. The CDR3 nucleotides are TGCAGTGCGGACCTAGCGGGAATTACAATGGGGAATGAGCAGTTCTTC.

This clonotype was seen more than once but under ten times. This chain uses TRBV3-1 with TRBJ2-7; D is uncertain. The V end lost 3 bases, the J end lost 4 bases, and 10 bases lay between the germline ends. The CDR3 is 13 amino acids. Germline loops: CDR1 LGHDT, CDR2 YNNKEL (reference sequence). The CDR3 here is CASSHRAGYEQYF. CDR3 sequence (DNA): TGTGCCAGCAGCCATCGAGCCGGATACGAGCAGTACTTC.

With regard to this clonotype: Just one base apart from a much larger clone, this may be a read error. The genes are TRBV7-2 and TRBJ1-2, with D unresolved. The CDR3 is made up of 14 amino acids. CDR1 SGHTA and CDR2 FQGNSA come from the germline V gene. Trimming shortened V by 5 bases and J by 2 bases, and 12 bases separated the two germline ends. CDR3 protein: CASSKRHVNYGYTF. CDR3 coding DNA: TGTGCCAGCAGCAAGCGACACGTAAACTATGGCTACACCTTC.

V and J are TRBV13 and TRBJ1-1; D remains unclear. The CDR3 covers 13 residues. V was pared by 5 bases and J by 1 base, with 8 bases between. CDR1 PRHDT and CDR2 FYEKMQ come from the germline V gene (reference sequence). CDR3 in DNA: TGTGCCAGCAGCCTTACGAAGAACACTGAAGCTTTCTTT. Its translation is CASSLTKNTEAFF.

This clonotype has only a few counts. V and J are TRBV27 and TRBJ1-5; D remains unclear. The V end lost 4 bases, the J end lost 2 bases, and 6 bases lay between the germline ends. The CDR3 contains 13 residues. In germline, CDR1 is MNHEY, CDR2 SMNVEV (reference sequence). Here the CDR3 DNA reads TGTGCCAGCAGTTCGATAGGCAATCAGCCCCAGCATTTT. It specifies CASSSIGNQPQHF.

This CDR3 is CSARGTGQLDEKLFF. The CDR3 coding sequence is TGCAGTGCTAGAGGGACAGGACAATTGGATGAAAAACTGTTTTTT. The gene calls are TRBV20-1 and TRBJ1-4; 7 bases are a match to TRBD1. The CDR3 has 15 residues. With 1 base clipped from V and 6 bases from J, the junction kept 8 bases outside the gene matches. Germline CDR1 is DFQATT and CDR2 is SNEGSKA (reference sequence).

The chain links TRBV25-1 to TRBJ2-3; D gene uncertain. The CDR3 totals 15 residues. Trimming took 1 base from V and 6 from J, leaving 14 bases between them. Germline V gives CDR1 MGHDK, CDR2 SYGVNS. CDR3 sequence reads: CASSEFGLKGDTQYF. CDR3 in DNA: TGTGCCAGCAGTGAATTCGGGCTAAAGGGCGATACGCAGTATTTT.

The chain joins TRBV5-1 to TRBJ2-1; D perhaps matches TRBD1 (6 bases). Deletions cut 6 bases from V and 3 bases from J, with 10 bases between. CDR1 and CDR2 (germline): SGHRS, YFSETQ. The CDR3 is 13 residues long. The DNA for the CDR3 is TGCGCCAGCACCCAACAGGGCTACAATGAGCAGTTCTTC. This sequence encodes CASTQQGYNEQFF.

This clonotype came up a few times. The chain links TRBV28 to TRBJ1-5; 7 bases are shared with TRBD1. V lost 3 bases to trimming and J lost 7 bases; unmatched junction nucleotides: 6. The CDR3 consists of 14 residues. CDR1 MDHEN and CDR2 SYDVKM come from the germline V gene. The CDR3 loop is CASSLVPGGQPQHF. Here the CDR3 DNA reads TGTGCCAGCAGTTTGGTGCCAGGGGGGCAGCCCCAGCATTTT.

This clonotype was observed a handful of times. The gene calls are TRBV12-3 or TRBV12-4 and TRBJ1-2; D remains ambiguous. The CDR3 contains 17 residues. Trimming pared 3 bases from V and 1 base from J, leaving 18 bases between. The CDR3 sequence is CASSLREWGSGNYGYTF. The CDR3 coding sequence is TGTGCCAGCAGTTTGAGGGAGTGGGGTTCCGGTAACTATGGCTACACCTTC.

This clonotype was recorded many times. This chain links TRBV3-1 with TRBJ1-2; D uncertain. V dropped 0 bases and J dropped 1 base, with 3 bases sitting between them. The CDR3 is 13 amino acids. Germline lookup yields CDR1 LGHDT and CDR2 YNNKEL (reference sequence). Here the CDR3 DNA reads TGTGCCAGCAGCCAAGACAATAACTATGGCTACACCTTC. Translation gives CASSQDNNYGYTF.

This sequence joins TRBV4-3 and TRBJ2-1; either TRBD1 or TRBD2 may fit D (5 bases each). CDR1 and CDR2 (germline): LGHNA, YSLEER. V lost 1 base to trimming and J lost 5 bases, with 24 bases between them. The CDR3 consists of 19 residues. DNA for the CDR3: TGCGCCAGCAGCCAAGGTCCGCCGGGACGCCCGAATGGGGACAATGAGCAGTTCTTC. Amino acids: CASSQGPPGRPNGDNEQFF.

The gene calls are TRBV2 and TRBJ2-5; D is uncertain. Gene TRBJ2-7 matches the end of the DNA better, so the J call may be wrong. This CDR3 contains 14 residues. Germline lookup yields CDR1 SNHLY and CDR2 FYNNEI. The CDR3 is CASSAPGPSYEQYF. CDR3 nucleotide sequence: TGTGCCAGCAGTGCGCCAGGTCCCTCCTACGAGCAGTACTTC.

The chain joins TRBV6-6 to TRBJ2-5; 11 nucleotides match TRBD2. Judging by the DNA end, TRBJ2-7 fits better; the J call may be wrong. The germline V gene has CDR1 MNHNY and CDR2 SVGAGI (reference sequence). The CDR3 totals 15 residues. The DNA for the CDR3 is TGTGCCAGCACCAAGGGTGGACTAGCGGGCTACGAGCAGTACTTC. This codes for CASTKGGLAGYEQYF.

Regarding this clonotype: In this CDR3 the conserved last residue, phenylalanine or tryptophan, is missing, so a read error is likely. The chain is built from TRBV27 and TRBJ2-4; no clear D. Per the germline V gene, CDR1 is MNHEY and CDR2 is SMNVEV (reference sequence). The CDR3 loop spans 14 amino acids. CDR3 coding DNA: TGTGCCAACAGTCCTCGGGCAGTAGTTGACATTCAGTACCTC. Residues: CANSPRAVVDIQYL.

This clonotype was detected a few times. The chain combines TRBV7-2 with TRBJ1-2; 10 nucleotides agree with TRBD1. The V and J ends lost 10 bases and 7 bases, in that order; junction bases with no gene match: 12. Germline V gene data show CDR1 as SGHTA and CDR2 as FQGNSA. The CDR3 is 14 amino acids. In nucleotides, the CDR3 is TGTGCCACCCAGCCAGGACAGGGGGTTGGTGGCTACACCTTC. Translation gives CATQPGQGVGGYTF.

The chain joins TRBV5-6 to TRBJ2-7, with D possibly matching TRBD1 (6 bases). The CDR3 is 14 amino acids. The germline V and J ends were trimmed by 2 bases and 5 bases, with 14 bases remaining between them. Germline CDR1 and CDR2: SGHDT and YYEEEE. CDR3 in amino acids: CASSLGSGVNEQYF. The CDR3 DNA is TGTGCCAGCAGCTTAGGATCAGGGGTAAACGAGCAGTACTTC.

The rearrangement uses TRBV5-1 and TRBJ2-3; 9 nucleotides match TRBD2. Germline V gene lookup returns CDR1 SGHRS and CDR2 YFSETQ. J lost 3 bases, V lost 0 bases, and 5 bases had no gene match. The CDR3 consists of 16 residues. The CDR3, as DNA: TGCGCCAGCAGCTTGGCAGCGGGAGGTGAGACAGATACGCAGTATTTT. Protein: CASSLAAGGETDTQYF.

This chain joins TRBV28 and TRBJ2-2; D not resolved. The CDR3 contains 13 residues. V was clipped by 6 bases and J by 5 bases, with 10 bases between them. Germline CDR1 MDHEN, CDR2 SYDVKM. The CDR3, as DNA: TGTGCCAGCAGAAAATCGGGTACCGGGGAGCTGTTTTTT. Residues: CASRKSGTGELFF.

This clonotype was observed a handful of times. J is TRBJ2-7 and V is TRBV7-2; 10 bases fit TRBD1. With V trimmed by 4 bases and J by 1 base, 4 bases remained unmatched. CDR1 and CDR2 from the germline V gene are SGHTA and FQGNSA. The CDR3 is 15 residues long. As DNA, the CDR3 is TGTGCCAGCAGCTCGGACAGGGGGACATCCTACGAGCAGTACTTC. It codes for CASSSDRGTSYEQYF.